The next 16 T cell receptor beta chains were all read from a single sample in a study of shared clonotypes between healthy human individuals. Clones were read by immunoSEQ multiplex PCR, and TCRdb kept only the in-frame ones, dropping some. Here the sample spans about a million clones, around four fifths being singletons. The sequenced sample consisted of memory CD4+ T cells sorted from blood. Subset denoted: CD45RA-negative fraction. The receptors shown here come from a man in his late teens or twenties in good health.

The CDR3 loop is CATRLSDTDYEQYF. CDR3 bases: TGTGCCACCAGGCTATCGGACACGGACTACGAGCAGTACTTC. The chain joins TRBV15 to TRBJ2-7, with D possibly TRBD1 on 5 matching bases. The CDR3 loop spans 14 amino acids. Germline V CDR1 and CDR2: LNHNV, YYDKDF (reference sequence). The V end lost 6 bases, the J end lost 3 bases, and 15 bases lay between the germline ends.

This clone turned up a few times. CDR3 amino acids: CASSIQRGGSDTQYF. CDR3 nucleotides: TGTGCCAGCAGTATTCAGCGGGGGGGTTCAGATACGCAGTATTTT. This chain links TRBV28 with TRBJ2-3; 10 nucleotides agree with TRBD2. CDR3 length: 15 amino acids. V shed 5 bases, J shed 4 bases, and the junction held 6 bases outside the gene matches. The germline V gene encodes CDR1 MDHEN and CDR2 SYDVKM.

V gene TRBV10-3 combines with J gene TRBJ2-7; D remains unclear. Germline V lookup: CDR1 ENHRY, CDR2 SYGVKD. V was clipped by 3 bases and J by 2 bases, with 11 bases between them. The CDR3 runs to 14 residues. The CDR3 reads CAISDGVGTYEQYF. The CDR3 region has the DNA TGTGCCATCAGTGATGGGGTGGGGACCTACGAGCAGTACTTC.

V gene TRBV21-1 combines with J gene TRBJ1-5. TRBV21-1 is a listed pseudogene. The CDR3 covers 14 residues. The CDR3 DNA reads as TGTGCCAGCAGCCGTTGGAGGGTTGGTCAGCCCCAGCATTTT. Residues: CASSRWRVGQPQHF.

This sequence joins TRBV25-1 and TRBJ2-2; a weak D match, TRBD2 (5 bases). The CDR3 has 15 amino acids. V shed 2 bases and J shed 0 bases, with 7 bases lying between them. Germline loops: CDR1 MGHDK, CDR2 SYGVNS. CDR3 amino acids: CASSEEGSNTGELFF. The CDR3 bases are TGTGCCAGCAGTGAAGAGGGTTCGAACACCGGGGAGCTGTTTTTT.

At least ten counts were recorded for this clone. This chain joins TRBV4-3 and TRBJ2-2; 11 nucleotides align to TRBD2. V was pared by 4 bases and J by 6 bases, with 7 bases of the junction left unmatched. CDR3 size: 16 residues. CDR1 is LGHNA and CDR2 is YSLEER in the germline V gene. Here the CDR3 DNA reads TGCGCCAGCAGCCCACTAGCGGGAGTCACGGCCGGGGAGCTGTTTTTT. Amino acids: CASSPLAGVTAGELFF.

This chain joins TRBV27 and TRBJ1-4; D not resolved. The CDR3 length is 16 residues. Germline V gene data show CDR1 as MNHEY and CDR2 as SMNVEV (reference sequence). The V end was cut by 5 bases, the J end by 4 bases, with 17 bases between. CDR3 DNA sequence: TGTGCCAGCAGTGTCCTTCGGACGAAATATAATGAAAAACTGTTTTTT. Translation: CASSVLRTKYNEKLFF.

The chain joins TRBV6-1 to TRBJ1-6; D not resolved. CDR1 is MNHNS, CDR2 SASEGT, per germline. The CDR3 totals 13 residues. V lost 7 bases, J lost 3 bases, and 7 bases lay in between. This CDR3 is CASIGSYNSPLHF. DNA of the CDR3: TGTGCCAGCATTGGCAGCTATAATTCACCCCTCCACTTT.

This clone was seen only a few times. The chain has TRBV10-3 and TRBJ1-5; D might be TRBD1 (5 bases). The length of the CDR3 is 16 residues. The germline V gene has CDR1 ENHRY and CDR2 SYGVKD. V lost 3 bases and J 2 bases, leaving 14 bases between the germline ends. CDR3 sequence (DNA): TGTGCCATCAGTGATAGCAGGGTAGGGGGCAATCAGCCCCAGCATTTT. Its protein product is CAISDSRVGGNQPQHF.

The chain employs TRBV11-3 and TRBJ2-7, with D tentatively TRBD1 or TRBD2 (5 bases each). V was trimmed by 2 bases and J by 0 bases, leaving 11 bases between them. The CDR3 runs 15 residues. Germline values: CDR1 SGHNT, CDR2 YENEEA. Written as DNA, the CDR3 is TGTGCCAGCAGCTTACGGTCAGGGACCTCCTACGAGCAGTACTTC. Its translation: CASSLRSGTSYEQYF.

The chain employs TRBV7-2 and TRBJ2-7, with a tentative D call TRBD2 (5 bases). Per germline, CDR1 SGHTA and CDR2 FQGNSA. CDR3 length equals 13 residues. Trimming shortened V by 4 bases and J by 8 bases, and 15 bases separated the two germline ends. The CDR3 sequence: CASSSPSTGKQYF. CDR3 DNA sequence: TGTGCCAGCAGCTCACCAAGTACGGGGAAGCAGTACTTC.

The genes are TRBV18 and TRBJ2-2; D tentatively fits TRBD1 or TRBD2 (5 bases each). V shed 3 bases and J shed 7 bases, with 12 bases lying between them. The CDR3 runs to 14 residues. Germline CDR1 KGHSH, CDR2 LQKENI. CDR3 loop: CASSPWGTVGELFF. The CDR3 DNA is TGTGCCAGCTCACCCTGGGGGACCGTCGGGGAGCTGTTTTTT.

V and J are TRBV6-6 and TRBJ1-5; possible D gene TRBD1, 5 bases. The V and J ends lost 6 bases and 2 bases respectively, with 11 bases between them. Germline CDR1 is MNHNY and CDR2 is SVGAGI (reference sequence). This CDR3 is 14 amino acids long. The CDR3 DNA is TGTGCCAGCAGCAAACAAGGGGGCAATCAGCCCCAGCATTTT. Protein: CASSKQGGNQPQHF.

The chain recombines TRBV19 with TRBJ1-1, with unresolved D. The germline CDR1 and CDR2 sequences are LNHDA and SQIVND (reference sequence). The CDR3 length is 12 residues. V lost 6 bases and J 7 bases, leaving 12 bases between the germline ends. CDR3 sequence: CASRSRRVEAFF. Written as DNA, the CDR3 is TGTGCCAGTAGAAGCAGGAGGGTTGAAGCTTTCTTT. The whole variable domain, filled in from reference TRBV19 and TRBJ1-1, reads DGGITQSPKYLFRKEGQNVTLSCEQNLNHDAMYWYRQDPGQGLRLIYYSQIVNDFQKGDIAEGYSVSREKKESFPLTVTSAQKNPTAFYLCASRSRRVEAFFGQGTRLTVV.

This CDR3 reads CASSLAGGKSNEKLFF. CDR3 in DNA: TGTGCCAGCAGCTTAGCAGGGGGGAAGTCTAATGAAAAACTGTTTTTT. The chain recombines TRBV11-2 with TRBJ1-4; TRBD1 matches at 7 bases. With 1 base clipped from V and 3 bases from J, the junction kept 5 bases outside the gene matches. CDR3 size: 16 residues. CDR1 and CDR2 from the germline V gene are SGHAT and FQNNGV.

This chain uses TRBV4-1 with TRBJ2-2; D is uncertain. The germline V gene has CDR1 MGHRA and CDR2 YSYEKL. V was trimmed by 4 bases and J by 7 bases, leaving 16 bases between them. The CDR3 is made up of 15 amino acids. The CDR3 DNA follows: TGCGCCAGCAGCCCTCGAGTCGTGGGCGGCGGGGAGCTGTTTTTT. It translates to CASSPRVVGGGELFF.